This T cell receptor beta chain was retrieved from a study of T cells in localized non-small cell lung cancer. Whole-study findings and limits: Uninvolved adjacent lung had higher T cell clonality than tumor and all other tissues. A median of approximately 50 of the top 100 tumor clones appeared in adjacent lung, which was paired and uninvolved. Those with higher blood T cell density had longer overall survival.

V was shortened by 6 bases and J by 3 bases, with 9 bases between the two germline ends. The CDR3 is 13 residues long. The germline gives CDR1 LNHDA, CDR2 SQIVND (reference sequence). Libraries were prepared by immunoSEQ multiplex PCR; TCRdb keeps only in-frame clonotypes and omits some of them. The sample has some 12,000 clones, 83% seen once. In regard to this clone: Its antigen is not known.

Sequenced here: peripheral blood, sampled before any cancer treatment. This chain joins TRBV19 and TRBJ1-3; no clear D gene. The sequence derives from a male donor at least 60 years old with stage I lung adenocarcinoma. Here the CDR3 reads CASSDRGGNTIYF. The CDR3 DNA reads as TGTGCCAGTAGCGATCGGGGTGGAAACACCATATATTTT.